The clone carrying this T cell receptor beta chain was seen just once. The source of the sample is a study of blood T cell repertoires in COVID-19. About the research overall: COVID-19 samples from acute and convalescent phases originated in the United States, Italy and Spain.

Sequencing was performed with immunoSEQ multiplex PCR; in TCRdb, only in-frame clones are kept and a portion is missing. Of 70,000 or so clones listed, 88% are singletons. With 2 bases clipped from V and 2 bases from J, the junction kept 0 bases outside the gene matches. CDR1 and CDR2 (germline): SGHAT, FQNNGV. This CDR3 is built from 15 residues. Sequenced material: peripheral blood. This TCR derives from a human donor in a cohort sampled during active COVID-19. V and J are TRBV11-2 and TRBJ2-1; 10 positions agree with TRBD2. Written as DNA, the CDR3 is TGTGCCAGCAGCTTACTAGCGGGGGCCTACAATGAGCAGTTCTTC. Translated, it gives CASSLLAGAYNEQFF.